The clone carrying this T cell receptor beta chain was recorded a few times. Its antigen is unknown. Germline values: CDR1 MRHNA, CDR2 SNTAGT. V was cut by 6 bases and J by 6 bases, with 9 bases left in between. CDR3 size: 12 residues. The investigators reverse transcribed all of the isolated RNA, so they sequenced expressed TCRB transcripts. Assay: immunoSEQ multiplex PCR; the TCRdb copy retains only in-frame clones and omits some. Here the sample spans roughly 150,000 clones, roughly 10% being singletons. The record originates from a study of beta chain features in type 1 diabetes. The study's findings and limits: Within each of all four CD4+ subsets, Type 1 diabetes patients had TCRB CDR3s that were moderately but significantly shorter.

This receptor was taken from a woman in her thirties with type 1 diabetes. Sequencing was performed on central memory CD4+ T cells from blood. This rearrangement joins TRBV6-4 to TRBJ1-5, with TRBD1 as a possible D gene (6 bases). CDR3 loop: CASRVQGQPQHF. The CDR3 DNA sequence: TGTGCCAGCAGAGTACAGGGTCAGCCCCAGCATTTT.